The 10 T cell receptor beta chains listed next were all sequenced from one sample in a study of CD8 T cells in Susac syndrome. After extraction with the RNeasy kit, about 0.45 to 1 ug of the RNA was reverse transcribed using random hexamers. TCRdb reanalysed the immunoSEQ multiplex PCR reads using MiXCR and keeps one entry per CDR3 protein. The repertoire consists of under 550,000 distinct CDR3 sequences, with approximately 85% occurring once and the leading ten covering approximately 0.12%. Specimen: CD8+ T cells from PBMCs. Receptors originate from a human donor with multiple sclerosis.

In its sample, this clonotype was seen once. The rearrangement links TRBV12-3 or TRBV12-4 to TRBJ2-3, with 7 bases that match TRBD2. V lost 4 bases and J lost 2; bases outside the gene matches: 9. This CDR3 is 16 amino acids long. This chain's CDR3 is CASSSPFGGDTDTQYF. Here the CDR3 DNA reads TGTGCCAGCAGTTCCCCTTTTGGGGGGGACACAGATACGCAGTATTTT.

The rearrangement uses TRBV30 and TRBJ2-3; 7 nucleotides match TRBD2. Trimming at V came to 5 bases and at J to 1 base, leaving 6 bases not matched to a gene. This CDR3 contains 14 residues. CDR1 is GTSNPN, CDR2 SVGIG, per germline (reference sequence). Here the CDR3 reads CAWDVAGGTDTQYF. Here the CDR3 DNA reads TGTGCCTGGGATGTGGCGGGAGGCACAGATACGCAGTATTTT.

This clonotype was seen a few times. CDR3 bases: TGTGCCAGCAGCTTAGAGTTAGACTACGAGCAGTACTTC. Translating it yields CASSLELDYEQYF. This chain links TRBV7-8 with TRBJ2-7; D is unresolved. The V gene's germline CDR1 is SGHVS and CDR2 FQNEAQ. V was trimmed by 1 base and J by 3 bases, leaving 7 bases between them. The CDR3 is 13 residues long. Drawing the rest from reference TRBV7-8 and TRBJ2-7, the complete variable domain is GAGVSQSPRYKVAKRGQDVALRCDPISGHVSLFWYQQALGQGPEFLTYFQNEAQLDKSGLPSDRFFAERPEGSVSTLKIQRTQQEDSAVYLCASSLELDYEQYFGPGTRLTVT.

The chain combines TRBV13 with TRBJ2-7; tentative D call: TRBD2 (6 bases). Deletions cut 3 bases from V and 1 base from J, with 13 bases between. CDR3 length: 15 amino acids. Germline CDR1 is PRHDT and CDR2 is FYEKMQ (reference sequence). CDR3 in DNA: TGTGCCAGCAGCTTCGGGGGTAGGGAGTCCTACGAGCAGTACTTC. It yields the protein CASSFGGRESYEQYF.

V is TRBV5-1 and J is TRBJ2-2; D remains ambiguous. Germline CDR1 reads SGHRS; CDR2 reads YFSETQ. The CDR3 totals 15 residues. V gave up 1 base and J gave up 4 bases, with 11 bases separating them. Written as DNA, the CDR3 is TGCGCCAGCAGCTTGTGGCAACCTACCACCGGGGAGCTGTTTTTT. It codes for CASSLWQPTTGELFF.

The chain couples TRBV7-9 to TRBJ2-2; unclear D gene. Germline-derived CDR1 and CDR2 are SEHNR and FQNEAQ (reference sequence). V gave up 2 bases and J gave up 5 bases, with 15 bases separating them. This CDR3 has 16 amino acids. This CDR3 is CASSLLSHEFTGELFF. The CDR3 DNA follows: TGTGCCAGCAGCTTATTGAGTCACGAGTTTACCGGGGAGCTGTTTTTT. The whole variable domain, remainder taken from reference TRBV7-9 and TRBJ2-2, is DTGVSQNPRHKITKRGQNVTFRCDPISEHNRLYWYRQTLGQGPEFLTYFQNEAQLEKSRLLSDRFSAERPKGSFSTLEIQRTEQGDSAMYLCASSLLSHEFTGELFFGEGSRLTVL.

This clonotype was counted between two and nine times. The CDR3 is CASKGGSYNEQFF. CDR3 DNA: TGTGCCAGCAAGGGAGGTTCCTACAATGAGCAGTTCTTC. This chain connects TRBV2 to TRBJ2-1, with D tentatively TRBD2 (6 bases). The V end lost 7 bases, the J end lost 1 base, and 8 bases lay between the germline ends. This CDR3 contains 13 residues. Looked up from germline, CDR1 is SNHLY and CDR2 is FYNNEI. The full variable domain, rest sourced from reference TRBV2 and TRBJ2-1, is EPEVTQTPSHQVTQMGQEVILRCVPISNHLYFYWYRQILGQKVEFLVSFYNNEISEKSEIFDDQFSVERPDGSNFTLKIRSTKLEDSAMYFCASKGGSYNEQFFGPGTRLTVL.

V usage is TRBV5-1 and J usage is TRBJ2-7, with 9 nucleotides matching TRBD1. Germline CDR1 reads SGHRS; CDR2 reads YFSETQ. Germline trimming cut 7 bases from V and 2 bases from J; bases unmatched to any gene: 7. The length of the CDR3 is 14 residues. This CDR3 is CASFLGQGTYEQYF. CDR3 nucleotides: TGCGCCAGCTTTCTGGGACAGGGAACCTACGAGCAGTACTTC. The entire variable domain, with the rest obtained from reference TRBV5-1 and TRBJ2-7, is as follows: KAGVTQTPRYLIKTRGQQVTLSCSPISGHRSVSWYQQTPGQGLQFLFEYFSETQRNKGNFPGRFSGRQFSNSRSEMNVSTLELGDSALYLCASFLGQGTYEQYFGPGTRLTVT.

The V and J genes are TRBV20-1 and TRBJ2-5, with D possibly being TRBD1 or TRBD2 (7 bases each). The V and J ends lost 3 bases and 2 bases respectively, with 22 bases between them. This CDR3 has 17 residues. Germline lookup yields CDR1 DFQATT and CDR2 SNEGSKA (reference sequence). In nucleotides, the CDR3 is TGCAGTGCTAGGGATCCTGAAGCGGGGACAGCACAAGAGACCCAGTACTTC. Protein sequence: CSARDPEAGTAQETQYF.

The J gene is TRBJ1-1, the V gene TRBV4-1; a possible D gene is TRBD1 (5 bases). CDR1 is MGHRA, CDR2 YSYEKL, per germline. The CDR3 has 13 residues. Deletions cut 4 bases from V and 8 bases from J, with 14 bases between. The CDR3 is CASSPQPQGEAFF. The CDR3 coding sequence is TGCGCCAGCAGCCCTCAGCCTCAGGGAGAAGCTTTCTTT.